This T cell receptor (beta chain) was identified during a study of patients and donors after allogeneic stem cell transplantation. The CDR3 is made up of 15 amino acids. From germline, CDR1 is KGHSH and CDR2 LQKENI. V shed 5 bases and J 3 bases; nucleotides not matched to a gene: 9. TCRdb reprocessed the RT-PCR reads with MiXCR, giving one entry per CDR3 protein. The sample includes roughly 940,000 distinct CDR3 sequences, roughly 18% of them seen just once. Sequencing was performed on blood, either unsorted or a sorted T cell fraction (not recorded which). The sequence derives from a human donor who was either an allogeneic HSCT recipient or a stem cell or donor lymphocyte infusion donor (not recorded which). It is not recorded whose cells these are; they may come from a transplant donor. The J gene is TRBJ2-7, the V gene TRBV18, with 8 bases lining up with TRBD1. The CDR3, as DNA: TGTGCCAGCTCAGAACAACAGGGGGAAGACTACGAGCAGTACTTC. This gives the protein CASSEQQGEDYEQYF.